This T cell receptor beta chain was recorded in a study of blood T cell repertoires in COVID-19. CDR3 length: 15 residues. Trimming at V came to 2 bases and at J to 1 base, leaving 4 bases not matched to a gene. Germline CDR1 MNHEY, CDR2 SMNVEV (reference sequence). Source study methods: Reference gene primers were amplified, and this amplification served to estimate nucleated cell counts. This table comes from immunoSEQ multiplex PCR, and its TCRdb copy is limited to in-frame clones, with some not included. The V and J calls and clone size are taken from that table; D and trimming were inferred from the DNA. The repertoire consists of over 30,000 clones, with approximately 89% occurring once and the leading ten covering around a tenth.

The sequenced material came from peripheral blood. The sequence was obtained from a human donor in a cohort sampled during active COVID-19. The V gene is TRBV27, the J gene TRBJ2-7; TRBD2 aligns across 8 bases. This chain's CDR3 is CASSLRSGSSYEQYF. For the CDR3, the DNA is TGTGCCAGCAGTTTACGGAGCGGGAGTTCCTACGAGCAGTACTTC.